This T cell receptor beta chain was observed in a study of tumor-infiltrating lymphocytes in primary liver carcinoma. Study context: Surgical resection treated primary liver carcinoma in the patients. Men as well as women, aged 30 to 69 years, made up the patients.

Starting material of around 460 ng total RNA yielded TCR beta cDNA via a constant-region primer. Libraries covering TCR beta were generated through three nested multiplex PCR rounds (using a slightly modified ARM-PCR). Rounds one and two of PCR, each of roughly 10 cycles, were primed with TRBV1-TRBV30 forward primers and a C-beta reverse primer. Each CDR3 protein is one row after TCRdb ran MiXCR on the multiplex PCR reads. This sample has fewer than 350,000 distinct CDR3 sequences, with 60% to 80% found just once. A word on this clonotype: The antigen remains unidentified. Germline and junction disagree at one end, which may indicate a read error.

Study observations and caveats: Tumors had a top-250-clone fraction that was significantly higher than blood (p = 0.039). Tumor-adjacent and tumor-blood pairs displayed less overlap than did pairs of tumor regions.

Germline DNA was also extracted, with blood RNA taken from unsorted whole blood. The CDR3 consists of 12 residues. Germline V gene data show CDR1 as SGHAT and CDR2 as FQNNGV. V and J are TRBV11-2 and TRBJ2-7; TRBD2 might be the D (5 bases). Source material: peripheral blood. The sequence derives from a man aged 40-49 years with primary liver carcinoma and hepatitis B virus infection. The CDR3 here is CASSPEGYGQYF. The CDR3 DNA is TGTGCCAGCAGTCCCGAGGGCTACGGGCAGTACTTC.